These T cell receptor beta chains were read from a single sample in a study of cytotoxic CD8 clonotypes in ibrutinib-treated CLL. Here immunoSEQ multiplex PCR was the method, and the copy in TCRdb shows in-frame clones only, minus some. The top ten hold roughly 24% of the sample, which has approximately 90,000 clones, approximately 71% seen once. The starting material was PBMCs, obtained after 24 months of ibrutinib treatment. These receptors were collected from a human donor with chronic lymphocytic leukemia. CDR3s include the opening cysteine and the closing phenylalanine or tryptophan. A D gene is named only where the DNA matches it firmly. Where a row states a size, it is once, few, many or the class of an expanded clone; other rows omit it.

D gene | J gene | clone size | V gene | CDR3 DNA | CDR3 protein
TRBD1 | TRBJ2-1 | NA | TRBV9 | TGTGCCAGCAGCGTAGGGGGACAGGGGGCGACTTATGAGCAGTTCTTC | CASSVGGQGATYEQFF
NA | TRBJ2-1 | few | TRBV6-1 | TGTGCCAGCAGTGTACGGGGCAATGAGCAGTTCTTC | CASSVRGNEQFF
NA | TRBJ2-7 | NA | TRBV28 | TGTGCCAGCAGTTTCCAGGGCATGTACGAGCAGTACTTC | CASSFQGMYEQYF
NA | TRBJ2-1 | NA | TRBV4-2 | TGTGCCAGCAGCCAACTACCCTCAGCGAGCAGCTCCTACAATGAGCAGTTCTTC | CASSQLPSASSSYNEQFF
NA | TRBJ2-3 | NA | TRBV30 | TGTGCCTGGGCCGGCGTGGGGGCAGATACGCAGTATTTT | CAWAGVGADTQYF
TRBD2 | TRBJ2-1 | NA | TRBV7-3 | TGTGCCAGCAGCCCCCCCGGCGGGAGACGTGGGAATGAGCAGTTCTTC | CASSPPGGRRGNEQFF
NA | TRBJ2-7 | once | TRBV18 | TGTGCCAGCTCACTCGATCAGGGCTACGAGCAGTACTTC | CASSLDQGYEQYF
NA | TRBJ2-1 | NA | TRBV28 | TGTGCCAGAAGGGGACAACCTAAGGGTTGTTCCTACAATGAGCAGTTCTTC | CARRGQPKGCSYNEQFF
TRBD2 | TRBJ2-5 | NA | TRBV9 | TGTGCCAGCAGCGCTGGGACTAGCGTACTCGGGACCCAGTACTTC | CASSAGTSVLGTQYF
NA | TRBJ1-4 | NA | TRBV5-1 | TGCGCCAGCAGCTTGGCAACAGGGCGCGTGGAAAAACTGTTTTTT | CASSLATGRVEKLFF
NA | TRBJ2-1 | once | TRBV28 | TGTGCCAGCACCCGGCCAGGGGAATACAATGAGCAGTTCTTC | CASTRPGEYNEQFF
NA | TRBJ2-6 | NA | TRBV28 | TGTGCCAGCAGTGCGCAGGGGGGAGCTGGGGCCAACGTCCTGACTTTC | CASSAQGGAGANVLTF
NA | TRBJ1-5 | NA | TRBV5-5 | TGTGCCAGCAGCTTTTTGGGATATAGCGATCAGCCCCAGCATTTT | CASSFLGYSDQPQHF
NA | TRBJ1-3 | many | TRBV19 | TGTGCCTCCCCTGGAGGGCCCTCTGGAAACACCATATATTTT | CASPGGPSGNTIYF
TRBD2 | TRBJ2-1 | once | TRBV7-9 | TGTGCCAGCAGCCCTGGACTAGCGGTAGGTGAGCAGTTCTTC | CASSPGLAVGEQFF
TRBD1 | TRBJ2-5 | NA | TRBV18 | TGTGCCAGCTCACCATCGAGACAGGGGGTAGAGACCCAGTACTTC | CASSPSRQGVETQYF
TRBD1 | TRBJ2-7 | NA | TRBV28 | TGTGCCAGCAGGCAAAACAGGGGCCGGTCGTCATCCTACGAGCAGTACTTC | CASRQNRGRSSSYEQYF
TRBD1 | TRBJ1-3 | NA | TRBV7-9 | TGTGCCAGCATCCAGGACAGGGGGGCTGGAAACACCATATATTTT | CASIQDRGAGNTIYF
NA | TRBJ1-1 | once | TRBV7-9 | TGTGCCAGCAGCTTAGGGGTTCCTGAAGCTTTCTTT | CASSLGVPEAFF
TRBD2 | TRBJ2-1 | NA | TRBV5-1 | TGCGCCAGCAGCTTGGCGACTAGCTACAACAATGAGCAGTTCTTC | CASSLATSYNNEQFF
TRBD1 | TRBJ2-3 | NA | TRBV18 | TGTGCCAGCAGACCCGGGACAGGCCCCGATACGCAGTATTTT | CASRPGTGPDTQYF
NA | TRBJ1-2 | NA | TRBV10-3 | TGTGCCATCAGTGTCGGGGAAATCTATGGCTACACCTTC | CAISVGEIYGYTF
TRBD2 | TRBJ2-1 | NA | TRBV7-3 | TGTGCCAGCAGCCGAAATCCCAGCGGGAGCTACAATGAGCAGTTCTTC | CASSRNPSGSYNEQFF
TRBD1 | TRBJ1-2 | NA | TRBV6-1 | TGTGCCAGCAGTGTCTCCAGGGGGCCCTATGGCTACACCTTC | CASSVSRGPYGYTF
NA | TRBJ2-7 | few | TRBV6-4 | TGTGCCAGCAGTAAGGGACTGGGCTACGAGCAGTACTTC | CASSKGLGYEQYF
NA | TRBJ2-7 | NA | TRBV6-1 | TGTGCCAGCAGGAGGACAGACATCTACGAGCAGTACTTC | CASRRTDIYEQYF